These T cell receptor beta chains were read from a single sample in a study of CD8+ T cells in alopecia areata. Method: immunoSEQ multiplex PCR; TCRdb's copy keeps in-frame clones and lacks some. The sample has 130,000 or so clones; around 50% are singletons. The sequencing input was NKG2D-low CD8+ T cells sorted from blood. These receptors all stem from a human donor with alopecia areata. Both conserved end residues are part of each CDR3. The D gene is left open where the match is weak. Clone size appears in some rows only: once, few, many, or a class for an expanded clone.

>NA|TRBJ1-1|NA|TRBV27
TGTGCCAGCAGTTATGGAACTGAAGCTTTCTTT
CASSYGTEAFF
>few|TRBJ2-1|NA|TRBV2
TGTGCCAGCAAAGGTGGGAATGAGCAGTTCTTC
CASKGGNEQFF
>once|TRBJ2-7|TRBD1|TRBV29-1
TGCAGCGCTAAAACGGGACAGGACTACGAGCAGTACTTC
CSAKTGQDYEQYF
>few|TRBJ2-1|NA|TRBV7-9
TGTGCCAGCAGCTTAGGGAAAGCAAGGCCGTTCTTC
CASSLGKARPFF
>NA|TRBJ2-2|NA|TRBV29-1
TGCAGCGTTGAAATTTCAGGGAACACCGGGGAGCTGTTTTTT
CSVEISGNTGELFF
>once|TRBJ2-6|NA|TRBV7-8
TGTGCCAGCAGCCCCTCACTAGACCTTGGGGCCAACGTCCTGACTTTC
CASSPSLDLGANVLTF
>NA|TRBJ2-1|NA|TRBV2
TGTGCCAGCAGCGAGTCGGGGGTCAACTCCTACAATGAGCAGTTCTTC
CASSESGVNSYNEQFF
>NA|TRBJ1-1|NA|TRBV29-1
TGCAGCGTTGATACCGGGGTTCTTGAAGCTTTCTTT
CSVDTGVLEAFF
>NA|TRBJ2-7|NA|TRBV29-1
TGCAGCGTTGAGGCAGGGATAAGCTACGAGCAGTACTTC
CSVEAGISYEQYF
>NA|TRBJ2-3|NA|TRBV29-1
TGCAGCGTTCCGGGACGCCGCACAGATACGCAGTATTTT
CSVPGRRTDTQYF
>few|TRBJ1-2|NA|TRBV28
TGTGCCAGCAGTCCGCCCCAGGGTAAGGGTGGCTACACCTTC
CASSPPQGKGGYTF
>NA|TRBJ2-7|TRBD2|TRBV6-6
TGTGCCAGCATGCGGGAGGGCTACGAGCAGTACTTC
CASMREGYEQYF
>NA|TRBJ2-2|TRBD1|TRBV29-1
TGCAGCGTTTCCGGGACAGACACCGGGGAGCTGTTTTTT
CSVSGTDTGELFF
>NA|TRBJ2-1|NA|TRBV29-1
TGCAGCGTTCCTCTGTTCGACATAAACAGGATAAATGAGCAGTTCTTC
CSVPLFDINRINEQFF
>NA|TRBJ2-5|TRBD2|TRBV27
TGTGCCACGGGGGGGACTAGGGGGACCCAGTACTTC
CATGGTRGTQYF
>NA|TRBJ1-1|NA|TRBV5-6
TGTGCCAGCAGCTTTGGCGCGGGTGAAGCTTTCTTT
CASSFGAGEAFF
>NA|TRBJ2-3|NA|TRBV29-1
TGCAGCGTTGAAGGTGAACTAGCTAGCACAGATACGCAGTATTTT
CSVEGELASTDTQYF
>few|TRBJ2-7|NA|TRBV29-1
TGCAGCGTCCTGACAGAGCACTACGAGCAGTACTTC
CSVLTEHYEQYF
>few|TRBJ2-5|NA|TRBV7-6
TGTGCCAGCAGCTTAGTAGCCTCTCAAGAGACCCAGTACTTC
CASSLVASQETQYF
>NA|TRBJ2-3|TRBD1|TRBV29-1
TGCAGCTTCGACAGGGGAAGTTTAGATACGCAGTATTTT
CSFDRGSLDTQYF
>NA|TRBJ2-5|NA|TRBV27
TGTGCCAGCAGTTTTGGTTTAGGGGAGACCCAGTACTTC
CASSFGLGETQYF
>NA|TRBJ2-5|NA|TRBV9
TGTGCCAGCAGCGCCCTAGTAACCGAAGAGACCCAGTACTTC
CASSALVTEETQYF
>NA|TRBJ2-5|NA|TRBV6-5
TGTGCCAGCAGTTACTCGATCTTATGGCAAGAGACCCAGTACTTC
CASSYSILWQETQYF
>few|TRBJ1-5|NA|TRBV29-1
TGCAGCGTTGGCGGTGGGAGTCAGCCCCAGCATTTT
CSVGGGSQPQHF
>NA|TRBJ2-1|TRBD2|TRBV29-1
TGCAGCGTCATAGGACTAGCGGGGGAGCTCGCCCCCTACAATGAGCAGTTCTTC
CSVIGLAGELAPYNEQFF
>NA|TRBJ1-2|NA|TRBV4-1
TGCGCCAGCCGGGGACCCTATGGCTACACCTTC
CASRGPYGYTF